The 7 T cell receptor beta chains listed next were all sequenced from one sample in a study of shared clonotypes between healthy human individuals. TCRdb keeps only in-frame clones here, not all; method: immunoSEQ multiplex PCR. The repertoire holds 2 million to 2.5 million clones, with about 90% as singletons. Sequencing was carried out using naive CD4+ T cells from PBMCs. Subset indicated: CD45RA+ positively selected. All receptors derive from a man aged 18 to 30 in good health. Some clones in this sample may be carry-over from other donors' samples.

The chain carries TRBV28 and TRBJ1-2; D gene unclear. The CDR3 extends over 14 amino acids. From germline, CDR1 is MDHEN and CDR2 SYDVKM. Trimming pared 2 bases from V and 0 bases from J, leaving 7 bases between. CDR3 residues: CASSLQHPNYGYTF. In DNA form, the CDR3 reads TGTGCCAGCAGTTTACAGCATCCTAACTATGGCTACACCTTC.

This chain uses TRBV7-2 with TRBJ1-1; D ambiguous. The germline gives CDR1 SGHTA, CDR2 FQGNSA. V lost 3 bases, J lost 4 bases, and 9 bases lay in between. The CDR3 extends over 13 amino acids. CDR3 nucleotide sequence: TGTGCCAGCAGCTTTGCGGATAGCACTGAAGCTTTCTTT. This encodes CASSFADSTEAFF.

This chain joins TRBV23-1 and TRBJ2-1, with 12 bases identical to TRBD2. TRBV23-1 is designated an ORF whose function remains uncertain. The CDR3 has 18 amino acids. The trim removed 4 bases at V and 8 bases at J, leaving 15 bases unmatched. The CDR3 sequence: CASSPAPTSGSDRDEQFF. In nucleotides, the CDR3 is TGCGCCAGCAGTCCGGCCCCGACTAGCGGGAGTGATAGAGATGAGCAGTTCTTC.

This chain connects TRBV5-4 to TRBJ1-1; maybe TRBD1 (5 bases). This CDR3 comprises 12 residues. V lost 0 bases to trimming and J lost 11 bases, with 11 bases between them. CDR1 and CDR2 (germline): SGHNT, YYREEE (reference sequence). This chain's CDR3 is CASSLAGRGAFF. CDR3 nucleotides: TGTGCCAGCAGCTTGGCGGGGCGCGGGGCTTTCTTT.

This chain joins TRBV5-8 and TRBJ2-3; 8 bases agree with TRBD1. V trimming: 4 bases; J trimming: 4 bases; junction bases outside the gene matches: 8. Germline V gene sequence: CDR1 SGHTS, CDR2 YDEGEE. The CDR3 spans 15 residues. CDR3 residues: CASSPKVTGADTQYF. The CDR3 coding sequence is TGTGCCAGCAGCCCCAAGGTGACAGGGGCAGATACGCAGTATTTT.

The chain recombines TRBV29-1 with TRBJ2-1; D call uncertain. The germline gives CDR1 SQVTM, CDR2 ANQGSEA. V lost 5 bases to trimming and J lost 0 bases, with 11 bases between them. This CDR3 contains 14 residues. The CDR3, as DNA: TGCAGCGTTTATTCGTGGACCTCCTACAATGAGCAGTTCTTC. Protein product: CSVYSWTSYNEQFF.

The chain carries TRBV5-5 and TRBJ1-5; 7 nucleotides match TRBD1. Germline CDR1 is SGHKS and CDR2 is YYEKEE (reference sequence). The trim removed 3 bases at V and 3 bases at J, leaving 3 bases unmatched. The CDR3 sequence is 14 residues long. CDR3 DNA sequence: TGTGCCAGCAGCTCGGGACAGTACAATCAGCCCCAGCATTTT. This encodes CASSSGQYNQPQHF.